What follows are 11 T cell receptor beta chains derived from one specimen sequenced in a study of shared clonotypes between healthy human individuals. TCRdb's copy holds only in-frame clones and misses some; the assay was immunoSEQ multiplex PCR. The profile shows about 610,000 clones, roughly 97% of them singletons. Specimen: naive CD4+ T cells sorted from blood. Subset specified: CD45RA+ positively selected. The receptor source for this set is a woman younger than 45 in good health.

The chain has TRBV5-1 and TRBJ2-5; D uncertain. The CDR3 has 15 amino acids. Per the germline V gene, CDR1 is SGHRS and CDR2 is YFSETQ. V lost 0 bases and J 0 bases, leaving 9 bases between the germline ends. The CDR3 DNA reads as TGCGCCAGCAGCTTGGAACAGATATACCAAGAGACCCAGTACTTC. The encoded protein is CASSLEQIYQETQYF.

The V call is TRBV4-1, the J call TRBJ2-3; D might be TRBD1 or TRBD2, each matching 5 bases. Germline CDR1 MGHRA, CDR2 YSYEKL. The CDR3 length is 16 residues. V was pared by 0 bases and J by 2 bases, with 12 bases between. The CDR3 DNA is TGCGCCAGCAGCCAAGACGGCTGGGACCCCACAGATACGCAGTATTTT. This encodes CASSQDGWDPTDTQYF.

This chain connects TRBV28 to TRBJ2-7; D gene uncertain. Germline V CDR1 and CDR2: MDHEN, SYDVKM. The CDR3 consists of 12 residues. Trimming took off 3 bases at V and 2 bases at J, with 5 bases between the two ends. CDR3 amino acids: CASSLSTYEQYF. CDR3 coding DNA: TGTGCCAGCAGTTTGAGCACCTACGAGCAGTACTTC.

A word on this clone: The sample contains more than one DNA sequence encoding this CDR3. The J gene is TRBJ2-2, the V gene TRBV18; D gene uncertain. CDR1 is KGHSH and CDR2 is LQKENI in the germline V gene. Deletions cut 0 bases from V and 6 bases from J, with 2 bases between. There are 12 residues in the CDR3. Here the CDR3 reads CASSPPAGELFF. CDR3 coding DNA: TGTGCCAGCTCACCACCGGCCGGGGAGCTGTTTTTT.

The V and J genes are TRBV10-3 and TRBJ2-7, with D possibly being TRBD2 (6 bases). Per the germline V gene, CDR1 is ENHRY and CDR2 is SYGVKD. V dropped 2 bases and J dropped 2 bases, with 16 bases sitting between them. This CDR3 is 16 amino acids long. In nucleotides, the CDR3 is TGTGCCATCAGTGAGGGCCGGGACTCAAGGCCCTACGAGCAGTACTTC. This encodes CAISEGRDSRPYEQYF.

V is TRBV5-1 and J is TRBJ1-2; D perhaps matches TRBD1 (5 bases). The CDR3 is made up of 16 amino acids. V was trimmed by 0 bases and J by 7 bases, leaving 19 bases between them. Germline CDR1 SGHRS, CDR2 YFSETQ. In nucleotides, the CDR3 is TGCGCCAGCAGCTTGGACAGGTTAATGTTCTCGGCTGGCTACACCTTC. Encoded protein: CASSLDRLMFSAGYTF.

The CDR3: CASKVGNTIYF. CDR3 nucleotides: TGTGCCAGCAAGGTTGGAAACACCATATATTTT. The chain employs TRBV25-1 and TRBJ1-3; D is unclear. The CDR3 has 11 amino acids. Germline loops: CDR1 MGHDK, CDR2 SYGVNS. V was pared by 7 bases and J by 3 bases, with 4 bases between. Full variable domain (remainder filled in from reference TRBV25-1 and TRBJ1-3): EADIYQTPRYLVIGTGKKITLECSQTMGHDKMYWYQQDPGMELHLIHYSYGVNSTEKGDLSSESTVSRIRTEHFPLTLESARPSHTSQYLCASKVGNTIYFGEGSWLTVV.

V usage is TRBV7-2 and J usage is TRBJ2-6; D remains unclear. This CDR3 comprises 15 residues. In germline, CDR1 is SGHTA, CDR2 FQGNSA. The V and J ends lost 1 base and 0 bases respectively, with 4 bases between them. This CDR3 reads CASSLEGSGANVLTF. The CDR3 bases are TGTGCCAGCAGCTTAGAGGGCTCTGGGGCCAACGTCCTGACTTTC.

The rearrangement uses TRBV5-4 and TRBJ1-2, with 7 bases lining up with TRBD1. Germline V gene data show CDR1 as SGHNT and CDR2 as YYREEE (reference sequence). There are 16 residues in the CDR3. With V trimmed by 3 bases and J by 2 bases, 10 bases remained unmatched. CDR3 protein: CASSYRGFLRNYGYTF. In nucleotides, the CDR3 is TGTGCCAGCAGCTACAGGGGATTCCTGAGAAACTATGGCTACACCTTC.

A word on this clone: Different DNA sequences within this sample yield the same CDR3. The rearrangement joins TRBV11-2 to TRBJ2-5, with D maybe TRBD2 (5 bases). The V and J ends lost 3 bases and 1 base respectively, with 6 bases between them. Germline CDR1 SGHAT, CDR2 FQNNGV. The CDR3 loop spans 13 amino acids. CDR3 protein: CASSFGVQETQYF. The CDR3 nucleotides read TGTGCCAGCAGCTTCGGGGTCCAAGAGACCCAGTACTTC.

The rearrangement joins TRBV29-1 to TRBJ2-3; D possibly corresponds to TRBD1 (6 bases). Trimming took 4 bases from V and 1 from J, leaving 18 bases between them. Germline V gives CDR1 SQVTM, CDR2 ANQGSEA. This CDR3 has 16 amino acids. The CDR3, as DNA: TGCAGCGTTGTTCTAGCCACAAGACAGGGCACAGATACGCAGTATTTT. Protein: CSVVLATRQGTDTQYF.